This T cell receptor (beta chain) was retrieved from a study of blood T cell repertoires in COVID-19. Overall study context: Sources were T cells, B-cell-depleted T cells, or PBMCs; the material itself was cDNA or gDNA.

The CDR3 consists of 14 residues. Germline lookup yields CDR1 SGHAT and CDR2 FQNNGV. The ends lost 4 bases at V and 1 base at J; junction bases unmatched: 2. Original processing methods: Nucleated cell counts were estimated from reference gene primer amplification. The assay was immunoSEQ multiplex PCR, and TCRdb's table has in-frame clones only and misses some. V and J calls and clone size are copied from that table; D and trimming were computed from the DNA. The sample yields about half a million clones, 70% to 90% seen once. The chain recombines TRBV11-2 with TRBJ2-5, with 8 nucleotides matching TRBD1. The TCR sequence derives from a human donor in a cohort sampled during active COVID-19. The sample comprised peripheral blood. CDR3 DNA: TGTGCCAGCAGCTACGGGACAGGCCAAGAGACCCAGTACTTC. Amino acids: CASSYGTGQETQYF.